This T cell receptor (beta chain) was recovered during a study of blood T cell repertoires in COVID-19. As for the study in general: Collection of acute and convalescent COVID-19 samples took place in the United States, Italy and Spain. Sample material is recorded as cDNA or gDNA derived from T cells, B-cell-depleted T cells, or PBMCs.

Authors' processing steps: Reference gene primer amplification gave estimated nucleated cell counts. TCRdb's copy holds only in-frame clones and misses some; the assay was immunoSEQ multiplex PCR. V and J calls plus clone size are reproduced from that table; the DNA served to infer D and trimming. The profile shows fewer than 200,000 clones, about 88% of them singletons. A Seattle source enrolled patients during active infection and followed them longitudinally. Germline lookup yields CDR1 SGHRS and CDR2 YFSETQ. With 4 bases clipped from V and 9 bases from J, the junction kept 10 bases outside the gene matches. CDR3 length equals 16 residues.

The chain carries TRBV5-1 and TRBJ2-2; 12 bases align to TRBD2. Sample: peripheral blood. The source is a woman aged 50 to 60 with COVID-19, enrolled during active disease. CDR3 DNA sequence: TGCGCCAGCAGCCCCGCTAGCGGGGGGGCGGTCAGGGAGCTGTTTTTT. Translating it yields CASSPASGGAVRELFF. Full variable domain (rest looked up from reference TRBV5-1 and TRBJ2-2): KAGVTQTPRYLIKTRGQQVTLSCSPISGHRSVSWYQQTPGQGLQFLFEYFSETQRNKGNFPGRFSGRQFSNSRSEMNVSTLELGDSALYLCASSPASGGAVRELFFGEGSRLTVL.